Each of the 8 T cell receptor beta chains below was sequenced from the same sample in a study of siplizumab effects on memory and regulatory T cells. Some clones are missing from TCRdb's copy, which holds only in-frame ones; the method was immunoSEQ multiplex PCR. The table includes about 120,000 clones, more than 90% detected once. Sequenced input: CD4+ T cells sorted from blood. The receptors derive from a human donor in good health.

The chain carries TRBV5-8 and TRBJ1-5; 10 bases line up with TRBD1. V dropped 5 bases and J dropped 9; count of bases not matched to a gene: 11. The CDR3 sequence is 15 residues long. Per the germline V gene, CDR1 is SGHTS and CDR2 is YDEGEE. The CDR3 nucleotides are TGTGCCAGCAGAACCGGGACAGGGGCGCCGCGGCCCCAGCATTTT. It codes for CASRTGTGAPRPQHF.

The V gene is TRBV11-2, the J gene TRBJ1-3; 7 nucleotides match TRBD1. The CDR3 has 18 residues. Germline V gene data show CDR1 as SGHAT and CDR2 as FQNNGV. Trimming removed 1 base from V and 0 bases from J; junction bases left unmatched: 9. CDR3 coding DNA: TGTGCCAGCAGCTTAGGAGCTATCAGGGGGAACTCTGGAAACACCATATATTTT. Protein: CASSLGAIRGNSGNTIYF. Looking up the rest from reference TRBV11-2 and TRBJ1-3 gives the full variable domain: EAGVAQSPRYKIIEKRQSVAFWCNPISGHATLYWYQQILGQGPKLLIQFQNNGVVDDSQLPKDRFSAERLKGVDSTLKIQPAKLEDSAVYLCASSLGAIRGNSGNTIYFGEGSWLTVV.

On this clone: The sample contains more than one DNA sequence encoding this CDR3. The chain links TRBV18 to TRBJ1-2, with 11 bases identical to TRBD1. The CDR3 has 14 residues. The germline CDR1 and CDR2 sequences are KGHSH and LQKENI. With 2 bases clipped from V and 6 bases from J, the junction kept 2 bases outside the gene matches. CDR3 sequence: CASSPGTGGNGYTF. The CDR3 nucleotides are TGTGCCAGCTCACCAGGGACAGGGGGAAATGGCTACACCTTC.

The chain recombines TRBV19 with TRBJ2-7, with 11 bases fitting TRBD2. CDR3 length equals 16 residues. After removal of 6 bases from V and 3 bases from J, the junction contained 10 bases not matched to a gene. Germline lookup yields CDR1 LNHDA and CDR2 SQIVND (reference sequence). The CDR3 region has the DNA TGTGCCAGTAGCAAAGCCGGGACTAGCGGACTCTACGAGCAGTACTTC. Amino acids: CASSKAGTSGLYEQYF.

The V call is TRBV4-1, the J call TRBJ2-5; D is perhaps TRBD1 (5 bases). Looked up from germline, CDR1 is MGHRA and CDR2 is YSYEKL. Trimming took 2 bases from V and 6 from J, leaving 10 bases between them. The CDR3 totals 13 residues. CDR3: CASSQQGLKTQYF. The CDR3 region has the DNA TGCGCCAGCAGCCAACAGGGTTTGAAGACCCAGTACTTC.

V gene TRBV7-6 combines with J gene TRBJ2-7, with D unclear. The V gene's germline CDR1 is SGHVS and CDR2 FNYEAQ. This CDR3 is built from 14 residues. Trimming cost V 5 bases and J 2 bases, with 13 bases left between them. The CDR3 DNA sequence: TGTGCCAGCAGCCCCGACTCGAAAGCCTACGAGCAGTACTTC. Its translation: CASSPDSKAYEQYF.

V gene TRBV4-1 combines with J gene TRBJ1-5, with D unresolved. The CDR3 totals 15 residues. Germline CDR1 MGHRA, CDR2 YSYEKL. With 0 bases removed from V and 6 bases from J, the gap between germline ends came to 12 bases. The CDR3, as DNA: TGCGCCAGCAGCCAAGACATCTTAGTAAGTCAGCCCCAGCATTTT. Residues: CASSQDILVSQPQHF.

CDR3 amino acids: CATSRRRAGLTDTQYF. CDR3 nucleotide sequence: TGTGCCACCAGCAGACGACGAGCGGGGCTCACAGATACGCAGTATTTT. The rearrangement uses TRBV15 and TRBJ2-3, with TRBD2 matching 7 bases. The ends lost 2 bases at V and 2 bases at J; junction bases unmatched: 7. Germline V gene data show CDR1 as LNHNV and CDR2 as YYDKDF (reference sequence). The CDR3 consists of 16 residues.